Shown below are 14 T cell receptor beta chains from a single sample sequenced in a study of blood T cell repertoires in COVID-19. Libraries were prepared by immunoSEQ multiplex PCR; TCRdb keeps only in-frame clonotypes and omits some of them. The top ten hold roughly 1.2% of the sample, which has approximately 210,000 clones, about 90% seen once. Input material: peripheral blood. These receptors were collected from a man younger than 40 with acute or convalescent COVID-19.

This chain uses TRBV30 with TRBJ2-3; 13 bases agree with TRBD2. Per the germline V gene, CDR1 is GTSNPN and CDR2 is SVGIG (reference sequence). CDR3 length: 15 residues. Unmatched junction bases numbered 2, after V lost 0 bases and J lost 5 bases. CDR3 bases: TGTGCCTGGAGTGTACTAGCGGGGGGGCGAGATACGCAGTATTTT. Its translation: CAWSVLAGGRDTQYF.

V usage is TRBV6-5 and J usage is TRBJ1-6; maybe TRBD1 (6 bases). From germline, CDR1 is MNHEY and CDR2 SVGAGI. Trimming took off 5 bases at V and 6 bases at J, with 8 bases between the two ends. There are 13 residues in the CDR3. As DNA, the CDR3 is TGTGCCAGCAGTACAGGGCGTAATTCACCCCTCCACTTT. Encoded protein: CASSTGRNSPLHF.

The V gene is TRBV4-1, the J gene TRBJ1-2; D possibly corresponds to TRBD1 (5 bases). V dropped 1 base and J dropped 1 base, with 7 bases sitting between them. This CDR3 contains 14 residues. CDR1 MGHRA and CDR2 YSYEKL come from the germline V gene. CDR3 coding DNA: TGCGCCAGCAGCCAAGGGGGGGGTAACTATGGCTACACCTTC. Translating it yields CASSQGGGNYGYTF.

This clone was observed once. CDR3 sequence (DNA): TGTGCCAACAAGCTCCCGGGACAAGGCTACACCTTC. Translated: CANKLPGQGYTF. This rearrangement joins TRBV11-1 to TRBJ1-2, with D perhaps TRBD1 (6 bases). Germline assignment: CDR1 SGHAT and CDR2 FQDESV (reference sequence). V lost 10 bases to trimming and J lost 8 bases, with 17 bases between them. The CDR3 contains 12 residues.

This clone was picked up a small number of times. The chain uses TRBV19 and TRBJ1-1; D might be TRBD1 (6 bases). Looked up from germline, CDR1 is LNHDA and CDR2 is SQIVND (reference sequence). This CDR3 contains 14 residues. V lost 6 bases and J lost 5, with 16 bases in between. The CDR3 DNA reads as TGTGCCAGTAGCCTTATCGCAGGGGCGACTGAAGCTTTCTTT. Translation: CASSLIAGATEAFF.

CDR3 coding DNA: TGTGCCAGTAGTATAGATCTGGGAGGGTTAGCTGGTTATGAGCAGTTCTTC. It codes for CASSIDLGGLAGYEQFF. The chain is built from TRBV19 and TRBJ2-1, with 7 bases lining up with TRBD2. Germline V CDR1 and CDR2: LNHDA, SQIVND (reference sequence). V shed 0 bases, J shed 8 bases, and the junction held 13 bases outside the gene matches. The CDR3 is 17 amino acids.

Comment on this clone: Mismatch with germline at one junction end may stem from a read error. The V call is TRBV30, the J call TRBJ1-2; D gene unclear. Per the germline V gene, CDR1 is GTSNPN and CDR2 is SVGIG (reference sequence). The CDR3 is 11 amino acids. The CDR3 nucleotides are TGTGCCTGGAGTGTAAGGCGGCCCCCTCGCTTC. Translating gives CAWSVRRPPRF.

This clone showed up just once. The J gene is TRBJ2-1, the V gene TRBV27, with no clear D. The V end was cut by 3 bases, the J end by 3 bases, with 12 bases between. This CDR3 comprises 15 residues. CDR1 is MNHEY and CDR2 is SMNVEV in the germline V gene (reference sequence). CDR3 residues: CASSFGAGFYNEQFF. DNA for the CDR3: TGTGCCAGCAGTTTCGGAGCTGGATTCTACAATGAGCAGTTCTTC.

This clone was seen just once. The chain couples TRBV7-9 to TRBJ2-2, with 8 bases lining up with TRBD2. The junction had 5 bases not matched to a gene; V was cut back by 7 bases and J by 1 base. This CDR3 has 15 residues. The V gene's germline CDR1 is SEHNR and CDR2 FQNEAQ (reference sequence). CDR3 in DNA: TGTGCCAGCATCAGACTAGCGCAGAACACCGGGGAGCTGTTTTTT. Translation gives CASIRLAQNTGELFF.

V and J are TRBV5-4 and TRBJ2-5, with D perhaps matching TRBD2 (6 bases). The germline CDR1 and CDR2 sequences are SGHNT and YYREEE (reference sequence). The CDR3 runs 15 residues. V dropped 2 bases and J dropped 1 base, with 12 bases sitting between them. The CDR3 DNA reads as TGTGCCAGCAGCTTTGGGGGGAGCCCCCAAGAGACCCAGTACTTC. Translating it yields CASSFGGSPQETQYF.

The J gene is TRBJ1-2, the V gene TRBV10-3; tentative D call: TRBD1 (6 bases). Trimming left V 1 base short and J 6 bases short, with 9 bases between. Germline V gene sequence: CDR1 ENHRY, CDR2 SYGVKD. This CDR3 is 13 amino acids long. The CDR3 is CAISELQGNGYTF. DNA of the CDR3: TGTGCCATCAGTGAGTTACAGGGTAATGGCTACACCTTC.

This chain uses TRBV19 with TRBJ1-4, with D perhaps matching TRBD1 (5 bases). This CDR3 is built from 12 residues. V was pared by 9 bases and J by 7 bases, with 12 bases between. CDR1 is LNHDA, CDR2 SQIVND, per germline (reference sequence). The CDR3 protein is CASRDDIEKLFF. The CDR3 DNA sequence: TGTGCCAGCAGGGATGATATTGAAAAACTGTTTTTT.

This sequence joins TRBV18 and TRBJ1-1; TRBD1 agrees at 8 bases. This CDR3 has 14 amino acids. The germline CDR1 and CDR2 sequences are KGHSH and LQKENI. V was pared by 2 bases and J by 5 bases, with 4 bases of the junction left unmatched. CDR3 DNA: TGTGCCAGCTCACCATTTCAGGGGGCAACTGAAGCTTTCTTT. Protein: CASSPFQGATEAFF.

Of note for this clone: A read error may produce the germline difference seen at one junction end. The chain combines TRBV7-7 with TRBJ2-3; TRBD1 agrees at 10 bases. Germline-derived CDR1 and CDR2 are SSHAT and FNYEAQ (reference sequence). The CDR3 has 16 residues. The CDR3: CASSLDGTGATDTQYF. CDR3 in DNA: TGTGCTAGCAGCTTGGACGGGACAGGGGCTACAGATACGCAGTATTTT.